This T cell receptor beta chain was sequenced for a study of shared clonotypes between healthy human individuals (dated by TCRdb to about 2020). Regarding the research as a whole: The cohort included three men and a couple of women between 18 and 49 years of age. For each donor, three plates each were used for CD4 naive and CD4 memory, two plates were used for CD8 naive, and one plate was used for CD8 memory. To estimate repertoire size and how much clonotype sharing occurs between individuals, the study deeply sequenced the blood TCR repertoires of 5 or 6 healthy adults. To increase sequencing depth and limit assay-specific biases, TCR repertoire library preparation and sequencing were carried out by different laboratories using diverse techniques. Each donor's leukapheresis produced roughly between roughly 0.9 and 9 billion PBMCs. General findings and caveats noted by the study authors: Larger estimated clonotype richness was generally found for naive subsets than for memory subsets. Sampling was restricted to blood, and TCR repertoires in tissue are likely to differ from TCR repertoires in blood. Pairwise subsampling led to the expectation that sequencing depth would affect the degree of clonotype sharing among donors. Clonotypes shared by all four sorted-subset donors showed higher generation probabilities than non-shared clonotypes. Across a few donors, 5% to 6% of naive CD4, roughly 3.5% of naive CD8, under 2.5% of memory CD4, and 0.4% of memory CD8 clonotypes were shared. Even with the large sequencing depth, rarefaction of the sorted-subset datasets indicated that sequencing was incomplete. Because the study included a small number of donors, the genetic and exposure-history diversity represented was limited.

From the germline V gene, CDR1 is SGHRS and CDR2 is YFSETQ. V was cut back by 5 bases and J by 1 base, leaving a gap of 13 bases between them. The CDR3 has 14 amino acids, counting the end cysteine and phenylalanine. Just the 42-base CDR3 DNA is kept, in frame starting at base 1. The donors were healthy, HIV-negative adults with no recently reported acute infections or vaccinations. Every donor was a Caucasian adult living in Nashville, Tennessee, USA. Magnetic negative selection was used to enrich CD4+ T cells, after which naive cells were positively selected on CD45RA and the negative fraction became the memory subset. Blood was collected by leukapheresis, and PBMCs were isolated by Ficoll-Histopaque density gradient centrifugation and then cryopreserved in liquid nitrogen vapor phase. Purity and quantity of every magnetically sorted T cell population were checked by analytical flow cytometry. From each sorted fraction, genomic DNA was isolated and quantified by UV absorbance on a Nanodrop 2000c.

Using the deep immunoSEQ assay, multiplex PCR amplified TCR CDR3 regions from genomic DNA. Extracted genomic DNA from each cell subset was spread evenly across all wells of several immunoSEQ 96-well plates, with each plate serving as a replicate. For sorted subsets, each replicate PCR was loaded with approximately 190 ng genomic DNA, equivalent to 30,000 or so T cell genomes. Purified libraries were measured with a Qubit 3.0 fluorometer, size-checked on a Bioanalyzer 2100, and measured again with the KAPA Library Quantification kit. Every immunoSEQ 96-well plate was sequenced on a dedicated single-read 150-cycle Illumina NextSeq 550 flow cell. The paper's data handling went like this. Because the immunoSEQ output included only junctional sequences and no quality scores, the filtering could not be the same as the filtering used for full-length reads. Sequences were annotated with PyIR, a Python wrapper for IgBLAST v1.9, using IMGT germline references to assign V/J genes and CDR3. Reads were removed for weak V/J assignments (E-value above 1e-6), missing CDR3, stop codons, out-of-frame junctions, or ambiguous translated residues. V3J clonotypes were defined by identical inferred V gene, J gene, and CDR3 amino acid sequence. To compute the percentage overlap between repertoires, the number of shared unique clonotypes was divided by the size of the smaller repertoire. Richness of each repertoire was evaluated using RTK rarefaction, the Chao1 estimator, and Recon v2.1 estimates of unobserved clonotypes. For all TCRbeta clonotypes obtained by the gDNA method from a handful of donors, generation probabilities were computed with OLGA. TCRdb carries this immuneACCESS record with in-frame sequences only. Its versions omit some clonotypes, under half of them owing to an unresolved V gene in the studies checked, with the rest unexplained. From that table come the V and J calls and clone size; the DNA was used to work out D and trimming. The sample profile shows 2 million to 2.5 million clones; roughly 93% of them were found once. Together, the top ten hold 0.3% to 0.4% of the sample.

With respect to this clone: The clone's antigen remains unknown. Qualities for individual bases were not recorded, and no much larger clone is one base off.

Sequencing was done on a sample of naive CD4+ T cells from PBMCs. Per the publication, the cell subset or site label means: CD45RA+ positively selected. The TCR comes from a man in his late teens or twenties in good health. Some clones in this sample may be carry-over from other donors' samples. The receptor chain draws on TRBV5-1 and TRBJ2-7, and TRBD1 may be the D gene, going by 6 matching bases. The CDR3 in this case is CASRSGAVSYEQYF. The DNA sequence is as follows: TGCGCCAGCAGGTCAGGGGCCGTATCCTACGAGCAGTACTTC.